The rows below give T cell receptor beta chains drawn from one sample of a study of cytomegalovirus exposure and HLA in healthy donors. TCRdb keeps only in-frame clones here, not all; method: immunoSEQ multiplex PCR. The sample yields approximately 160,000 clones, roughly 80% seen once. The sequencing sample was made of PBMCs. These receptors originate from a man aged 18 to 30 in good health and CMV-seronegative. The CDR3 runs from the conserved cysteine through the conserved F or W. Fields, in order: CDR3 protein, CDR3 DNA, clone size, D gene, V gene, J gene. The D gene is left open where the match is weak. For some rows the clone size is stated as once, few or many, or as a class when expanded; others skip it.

CDR3 protein: CASSEPTSGPGEQYF
CDR3 DNA: TGCGCCAGCAGTGAGCCGACTAGCGGCCCGGGGGAGCAGTACTTC
clone size: .
D gene: TRBD2
V gene: TRBV10-1
J gene: TRBJ2-7

CDR3 protein: CASSQEWGQGLYEQYF
CDR3 DNA: TGTGCCAGCAGCCAAGAGTGGGGACAGGGCCTCTACGAGCAGTACTTC
clone size: .
D gene: TRBD1
V gene: TRBV14
J gene: TRBJ2-7

CDR3 protein: CASPDRSYEQYF
CDR3 DNA: TGTGCCAGTCCGGACAGATCCTACGAGCAGTACTTC
clone size: .
D gene: .
V gene: TRBV28
J gene: TRBJ2-7

CDR3 protein: CASSPLGGVGTGELFF
CDR3 DNA: TGTGCCAGCAGCCCTCTGGGGGGGGTCGGGACCGGGGAGCTGTTTTTT
clone size: once
D gene: TRBD2
V gene: TRBV9
J gene: TRBJ2-2

CDR3 protein: CASSYSGGTNTEAFF
CDR3 DNA: TGTGCCAGCAGTTACTCGGGAGGGACAAACACTGAAGCTTTCTTT
clone size: .
D gene: .
V gene: TRBV6-5
J gene: TRBJ1-1

CDR3 protein: CASSPVKQGTYNEQFF
CDR3 DNA: TGTGCCAGCAGCCCCGTTAAACAGGGTACCTACAATGAGCAGTTCTTC
clone size: .
D gene: .
V gene: TRBV9
J gene: TRBJ2-1

CDR3 protein: CASSHPRDRATGELFF
CDR3 DNA: TGTGCCAGCAGCCATCCCCGGGACAGGGCCACCGGGGAGCTGTTTTTT
clone size: .
D gene: TRBD1
V gene: TRBV7-9
J gene: TRBJ2-2

CDR3 protein: CASSLAGAGVWHEQFF
CDR3 DNA: TGTGCCAGCAGCTTAGCGGGAGCGGGAGTATGGCATGAGCAGTTCTTC
clone size: .
D gene: TRBD2
V gene: TRBV7-8
J gene: TRBJ2-1

CDR3 protein: CASSLAAGGHGYGYTF
CDR3 DNA: TGTGCCAGCAGCTTAGCCGCAGGGGGGCATGGCTATGGCTACACCTTC
clone size: .
D gene: TRBD1
V gene: TRBV7-6
J gene: TRBJ1-2

CDR3 protein: CAISESAREGGTDTQYF
CDR3 DNA: TGTGCCATCAGTGAGTCAGCTCGGGAGGGGGGCACAGATACGCAGTATTTT
clone size: once
D gene: TRBD2
V gene: TRBV10-3
J gene: TRBJ2-3

CDR3 protein: CASSPTGAETQYF
CDR3 DNA: TGTGCCAGCAGCCCCACAGGAGCGGAGACCCAGTACTTC
clone size: .
D gene: .
V gene: TRBV27
J gene: TRBJ2-5

CDR3 protein: CASSLVTGMNTEAFF
CDR3 DNA: TGTGCCAGCAGCTTGGTAACAGGGATGAACACTGAAGCTTTCTTT
clone size: .
D gene: .
V gene: TRBV5-4
J gene: TRBJ1-1

CDR3 protein: CASSEAGAVAGELFF
CDR3 DNA: TGCGCCAGCAGTGAGGCGGGAGCGGTGGCCGGGGAGCTGTTTTTT
clone size: .
D gene: TRBD2
V gene: TRBV10-1
J gene: TRBJ2-2

CDR3 protein: CASSPPGGRSVDEQYF
CDR3 DNA: TGTGCCAGCAGCCCGCCCGGCGGGAGATCCGTCGACGAGCAGTACTTC
clone size: .
D gene: TRBD2
V gene: TRBV7-9
J gene: TRBJ2-7

CDR3 protein: CASSVASWSSYNEQFF
CDR3 DNA: TGTGCCAGCAGCGTAGCTAGCTGGAGCTCCTACAATGAGCAGTTCTTC
clone size: .
D gene: .
V gene: TRBV9
J gene: TRBJ2-1

CDR3 protein: CASSYDRRGELFF
CDR3 DNA: TGTGCCAGCAGCTACGACCGGAGAGGGGAGCTGTTTTTT
clone size: .
D gene: .
V gene: TRBV7-4
J gene: TRBJ2-2

CDR3 protein: CASSLLQGQVPYEQYF
CDR3 DNA: TGTGCCAGCAGTTTACTCCAAGGACAGGTTCCCTACGAGCAGTACTTC
clone size: .
D gene: TRBD1
V gene: TRBV27
J gene: TRBJ2-7

CDR3 protein: CSSSTRGTDTQYF
CDR3 DNA: TGTTCCAGCAGCACCCGCGGGACGGATACGCAGTATTTT
clone size: .
D gene: .
V gene: TRBV7-9
J gene: TRBJ2-3

CDR3 protein: CASSEGLAVHNEQFF
CDR3 DNA: TGTGCCAGCAGCGAGGGACTAGCGGTTCACAATGAGCAGTTCTTC
clone size: .
D gene: TRBD2
V gene: TRBV2
J gene: TRBJ2-1

CDR3 protein: CASSPTPPGVDTGELFF
CDR3 DNA: TGTGCCAGCAGTCCAACCCCCCCAGGGGTTGACACCGGGGAGCTGTTTTTT
clone size: .
D gene: .
V gene: TRBV27
J gene: TRBJ2-2

CDR3 protein: CAWMSGTYEQYF
CDR3 DNA: TGTGCCTGGATGTCCGGTACCTACGAGCAGTACTTC
clone size: .
D gene: .
V gene: TRBV30
J gene: TRBJ2-7

CDR3 protein: CASRPGTAWPEAFF
CDR3 DNA: TGTGCCAGCAGACCCGGGACAGCTTGGCCTGAAGCTTTCTTT
clone size: .
D gene: TRBD1
V gene: TRBV6-6
J gene: TRBJ1-1

CDR3 protein: CASRRVAGGGATDTQYF
CDR3 DNA: TGTGCCAGTAGGCGGGTAGCGGGAGGAGGGGCCACAGATACGCAGTATTTT
clone size: few
D gene: TRBD2
V gene: TRBV19
J gene: TRBJ2-3

CDR3 protein: CASSHQDRENQPQHF
CDR3 DNA: TGCGCCAGCAGCCACCAGGACAGGGAGAATCAGCCCCAGCATTTT
clone size: .
D gene: TRBD1
V gene: TRBV4-1
J gene: TRBJ1-5

CDR3 protein: CASSLPRQGRTEAFF
CDR3 DNA: TGTGCCAGCAGTCTCCCGCGACAGGGTCGAACTGAAGCTTTCTTT
clone size: .
D gene: TRBD1
V gene: TRBV6-6
J gene: TRBJ1-1

CDR3 protein: CASSPGQTYGYTF
CDR3 DNA: TGTGCCAGCAGTCCCGGACAGACCTATGGCTACACCTTC
clone size: .
D gene: .
V gene: TRBV28
J gene: TRBJ1-2

CDR3 protein: CASSQDTNEQYF
CDR3 DNA: TGCGCCAGCAGTCAGGACACAAACGAGCAGTACTTC
clone size: .
D gene: .
V gene: TRBV5-1
J gene: TRBJ2-7

CDR3 protein: CASSQSGQGDNIQYF
CDR3 DNA: TGCGCCAGCAGCCAATCGGGACAGGGCGACAACATTCAGTACTTC
clone size: .
D gene: TRBD1
V gene: TRBV4-3
J gene: TRBJ2-4

CDR3 protein: CASSYGGSKETQYF
CDR3 DNA: TGTGCCAGCAGTTACGGGGGGAGTAAGGAGACCCAGTACTTC
clone size: .
D gene: .
V gene: TRBV6-5
J gene: TRBJ2-5

CDR3 protein: CASSLPGFGEKLFF
CDR3 DNA: TGTGCCAGCAGCTTACCGGGGTTCGGCGAAAAACTGTTTTTT
clone size: few
D gene: .
V gene: TRBV5-8
J gene: TRBJ1-4

CDR3 protein: CASSNERSGYTF
CDR3 DNA: TGTGCCAGCAGCAACGAGAGGAGTGGCTACACCTTC
clone size: few
D gene: .
V gene: TRBV11-2
J gene: TRBJ1-2

CDR3 protein: CASSQGRGTRDTQYF
CDR3 DNA: TGCGCCAGCAGCCAAGGTAGGGGGACCCGGGATACGCAGTATTTT
clone size: .
D gene: .
V gene: TRBV4-3
J gene: TRBJ2-3

CDR3 protein: CAGPWDRQEQFF
CDR3 DNA: TGTGCCGGACCTTGGGACAGGCAAGAGCAGTTCTTC
clone size: .
D gene: TRBD1
V gene: TRBV27
J gene: TRBJ2-1

CDR3 protein: CASSLDGLAGAYNEQFF
CDR3 DNA: TGTGCCAGCAGCTTGGACGGACTAGCGGGCGCTTACAATGAGCAGTTCTTC
clone size: .
D gene: TRBD2
V gene: TRBV5-4
J gene: TRBJ2-1

CDR3 protein: CTSSPDRRAHNEQFF
CDR3 DNA: TGCACCAGCAGCCCGGACAGGCGGGCCCACAATGAGCAGTTCTTC
clone size: .
D gene: .
V gene: TRBV1
J gene: TRBJ2-1

CDR3 protein: CASSLAIGTTIQYF
CDR3 DNA: TGTGCCAGCAGTTTAGCGATCGGGACTACCATTCAGTACTTC
clone size: .
D gene: TRBD2
V gene: TRBV27
J gene: TRBJ2-4

CDR3 protein: CSVAVQNTEAFF
CDR3 DNA: TGCAGCGTTGCGGTCCAGAACACTGAAGCTTTCTTT
clone size: .
D gene: .
V gene: TRBV29-1
J gene: TRBJ1-1